This is a list of T cell receptor beta chains from one sample in a study of blood T cell repertoires in COVID-19. Using immunoSEQ multiplex PCR, the repertoire was profiled, and TCRdb retains in-frame clones only, with some absent. The sample includes 250,000 or so clones, roughly 85% of them seen just once. The sample consisted of PBMCs or T cells enriched from blood (not recorded which). Every receptor here comes from a woman aged 50 to 60 who had recovered from COVID-19. Both conserved end residues are part of each CDR3. The D gene is left open where the match is weak. Expanded clones are given a class, and other clones once, few, many or no size at all.

>-|TRBV2|-|TRBJ2-7
TGTGCCAGCAGAAGTCGGGCGGGTTACGAGCAGTACTTC
CASRSRAGYEQYF
>-|TRBV19|-|TRBJ2-1
TGTGCCAGTAGTATAGACCCCGGGGAGGATGAGCAGTTCTTC
CASSIDPGEDEQFF
>TRBD1|TRBV27|-|TRBJ2-7
TGTGCCAGCAGTTTGACAGGGGGCGGACTCTACGAGCAGTACTTC
CASSLTGGGLYEQYF
>TRBD2|TRBV28|-|TRBJ2-5
TGTGCCAGCAGTTTCCCCGGACTAGCGGGGCAAGAGACCCAGTACTTC
CASSFPGLAGQETQYF
>-|TRBV11-2|-|TRBJ2-7
TGTGCCAGCAGCTTACATGGGGCGCCTGAAGACGAGCAGTACTTC
CASSLHGAPEDEQYF
>TRBD1|TRBV13|few|TRBJ2-2
TGTGCCAGCAGCTTGTCGACAGGGGTCGCGAACACCGGGGAGCTGTTTTTT
CASSLSTGVANTGELFF
>-|TRBV20-1|-|TRBJ1-6
TGCAGTGCTAGTAATAGAAATTCACCCCTCCACTTT
CSASNRNSPLHF
>-|TRBV12-3/TRBV12-4|-|TRBJ2-7
TGTGCCAGCAGCTTTCGTAGGGGCTACGAGCAGTACTTC
CASSFRRGYEQYF
>TRBD1|TRBV2|-|TRBJ1-5
TGTGCCAGCGCCGGACAGGGGAGTCAGCCCCAGCATTTT
CASAGQGSQPQHF
>TRBD1|TRBV5-1|-|TRBJ1-3
TGCGCCAGCAGAGCCGGGACAGGGACTGGAAACACCATATATTTT
CASRAGTGTGNTIYF
>-|TRBV6-4|-|TRBJ1-3
TGTGCCAGCAGTGTCGGGGCAGGGGCACCCTCTGGAAACACCATATATTTT
CASSVGAGAPSGNTIYF
>TRBD2|TRBV7-9|-|TRBJ2-3
TGTGCCAGCAGCTTGGGCGGGAGAAGCACAGATACGCAGTATTTT
CASSLGGRSTDTQYF
>TRBD2|TRBV19|-|TRBJ2-5
TGTGCATCCTCCATGGGGGCTAGCGGGAGGGAGACCCAGTACTTC
CASSMGASGRETQYF
>TRBD1|TRBV23-1|-|TRBJ1-4
TGCGCCAGCAGTCCTGAATATCAAACAGGGGGCTTAGGTGAAAAACTGTTTTTT
CASSPEYQTGGLGEKLFF
>-|TRBV27|-|TRBJ1-1
TGTGCCAGCAGTATCTCCGCCTGGGGCTATGAAGCTTTCTTT
CASSISAWGYEAFF
>TRBD2|TRBV5-4|-|TRBJ2-3
TGTGCCAGCAGCGCAGACCCGGGACTACTCAATACGCAGTATTTT
CASSADPGLLNTQYF
>TRBD1|TRBV18|-|TRBJ1-1
TGTGCCAGCTCACCACGGACAGGGGAGAACACTGAAGCTTTCTTT
CASSPRTGENTEAFF
>TRBD2|TRBV5-1|-|TRBJ2-1
TGCGCCAGCAGTCTGAGCGGGGTTGGGGATGAGCAGTTCTTC
CASSLSGVGDEQFF
>TRBD1|TRBV5-1|-|TRBJ2-5
TGCGCCAGCAGCTCCGACAGGGGGCGAGAGACCCAGTACTTC
CASSSDRGRETQYF
>-|TRBV15|-|TRBJ2-3
TGTGCCACCAGCAGAGATCCCATCGGGAGCGGCACAGATACGCAGTATTTT
CATSRDPIGSGTDTQYF
>-|TRBV28|-|TRBJ1-4
TGTGCCAGCAGCCCGGCGGCAGGGACTAATGAAAAACTGTTTTTT
CASSPAAGTNEKLFF
>TRBD2|TRBV27|-|TRBJ2-3
TGTGCCAGCAGTTTATCTAGCGGGAGAATATTTACAGATACGCAGTATTTT
CASSLSSGRIFTDTQYF
>-|TRBV29-1|-|TRBJ2-5
TGCAGCGTTGGGCGGGAGACCCAGTACTTC
CSVGRETQYF
>-|TRBV3-1/TRBV3-2|-|TRBJ1-1
TGTGCCAGCAGCCAAGATATTAGCGGGATGGAAGCTTTCTTT
CASSQDISGMEAFF
>TRBD2|TRBV6-1|-|TRBJ2-3
TGTGCCAGCAGTGAAGCGGGAGGGTCAGATACGCAGTATTTT
CASSEAGGSDTQYF
>-|TRBV5-1|-|TRBJ2-1
TGCGCCAGCAGCGTGAACAGGGTTTTGAGTGAGCAGTTCTTC
CASSVNRVLSEQFF
>-|TRBV27|-|TRBJ2-7
TGTGCCAGCAGTCCCGAGGGGGACAACTCCTACGAGCAGTACTTC
CASSPEGDNSYEQYF
>-|TRBV18|-|TRBJ2-2
TGTGCCAGCTCACCACTCGAATGGACACCGAACACCGGGGAGCTGTTTTTT
CASSPLEWTPNTGELFF
>TRBD1|TRBV11-2|-|TRBJ2-5
TGTGCCAGCCGCGGGACAGGGGCTGAGACCCAGTACTTC
CASRGTGAETQYF
>-|TRBV6-5|-|TRBJ2-1
TGTGCCAGCAGTTACATCGCGGGAAGGAATGAGCAGTTCTTC
CASSYIAGRNEQFF
>TRBD2|TRBV19|-|TRBJ2-3
TGTGCCAGTAGTAGCGGGAGGAGCACAGATACGCAGTATTTT
CASSSGRSTDTQYF
>TRBD1|TRBV27|-|TRBJ1-6
TGTGCCAGCAGTTTTGGACAGGCGCTTTCACCCCTCCACTTT
CASSFGQALSPLHF
>-|TRBV27|-|TRBJ2-1
TGTGCCAGCAGTTTATACCGGGGATCCTACAATGAGCAGTTCTTC
CASSLYRGSYNEQFF
>-|TRBV13|once|TRBJ1-2
TGTGCCAGCAGCTATGGCCCACCGCATGACTATGGCTACACCTTC
CASSYGPPHDYGYTF
>TRBD2|TRBV27|-|TRBJ2-7
TGTGCCAGCAGTTTATCGTGGGTACTAGCGGGAGACGAGCAGTACTTC
CASSLSWVLAGDEQYF
>TRBD1|TRBV6-4|many|TRBJ2-1
TGTGCCAGCAGTCAAGGGGGGACAGGGCACGATGAGCAGTTCTTC
CASSQGGTGHDEQFF
>-|TRBV25-1|-|TRBJ2-2
TGTGCCAGCAACCCCTGGGGGGGGCCAACCGGGGAGCTGTTTTTT
CASNPWGGPTGELFF
>TRBD1|TRBV24-1|-|TRBJ1-2
TGTGCCACCAGTGATTTCCTTGGAGGGGATCCGGGACAGGGGGCTTCTATCTATGGCTACACCTTC
CATSDFLGGDPGQGASIYGYTF
>TRBD1|TRBV27|-|TRBJ2-7
TGTGCCAGCAGTCAGCCGGGACAGGGTCACTACGAGCAGTACTTC
CASSQPGQGHYEQYF
>-|TRBV7-8|-|TRBJ2-7
TGTGCCAGCAGCTTAGAAGCGGCCTCCTACGAGCAGTACTTC
CASSLEAASYEQYF
>TRBD1|TRBV5-5|once|TRBJ2-7
TGTGCCAGCAGCGTACTGGGGACAGGGGCCTACGAGCAGTACTTC
CASSVLGTGAYEQYF
>-|TRBV5-1|once|TRBJ1-2
TGCGCCAGCAGCTTGGTAGGGCAGGGGTATGGCTACACCTTC
CASSLVGQGYGYTF
>-|TRBV5-5|-|TRBJ1-1
TGTGCCAGCAGCCCACTCAGCAGGCTCAGTGGGGCCACTGAAGCTTTCTTT
CASSPLSRLSGATEAFF
>TRBD1|TRBV19|-|TRBJ2-5
TGTGCCAGTAGGGATCCTCAGGGGGCGGTGAAAAAGACCCAGTACTTC
CASRDPQGAVKKTQYF
>-|TRBV7-6|-|TRBJ2-2
TGTGCCAGCAGTCTTACCAGGGGGGAGCTGTTTTTT
CASSLTRGELFF
>-|TRBV24-1|-|TRBJ2-7
TGTGCCACCAGTGATCGATCGTCTCCAACCGCGTACGAGCAGTACTTC
CATSDRSSPTAYEQYF
>TRBD1|TRBV6-5|-|TRBJ2-7
TGTGCCAGCAGTTATGAAGGGACAGGATCCTACGAGCAGTACTTC
CASSYEGTGSYEQYF
>TRBD1|TRBV24-1|-|TRBJ2-7
TGTGCCACCAGTGATTTGCCAGGGACAGGGATGCGCGAGCAGTACTTC
CATSDLPGTGMREQYF
>TRBD1|TRBV7-9|once|TRBJ2-7
TGTGCCAGCAGCGGGCCGACAGGGGCCGTACGCGAGCAGTACTTC
CASSGPTGAVREQYF
>TRBD1|TRBV2|once|TRBJ2-6
TGTGCCAGCAGTCCGTCGCAGGGGGCGTCTGGGGCCAACGTCCTGACTTTC
CASSPSQGASGANVLTF
>-|TRBV6-5|-|TRBJ1-5
TGTGCCAGCAGCACCAGTCAGGATCAGCCCCAGCATTTT
CASSTSQDQPQHF
>-|TRBV7-3|-|TRBJ2-1
TGTGCCAGCAGCTCACAGGGTGGTGAGCAGTTCTTC
CASSSQGGEQFF
>TRBD1|TRBV25-1|-|TRBJ1-4
TGTGCCAGCATGGACAGGGACCGACAAAAACTGTTTTTT
CASMDRDRQKLFF
>TRBD2|TRBV5-1|-|TRBJ2-5
TGCGCCAGCAGCTTGTCGACTAGCGGGAGGGAGACCCAGTACTTC
CASSLSTSGRETQYF